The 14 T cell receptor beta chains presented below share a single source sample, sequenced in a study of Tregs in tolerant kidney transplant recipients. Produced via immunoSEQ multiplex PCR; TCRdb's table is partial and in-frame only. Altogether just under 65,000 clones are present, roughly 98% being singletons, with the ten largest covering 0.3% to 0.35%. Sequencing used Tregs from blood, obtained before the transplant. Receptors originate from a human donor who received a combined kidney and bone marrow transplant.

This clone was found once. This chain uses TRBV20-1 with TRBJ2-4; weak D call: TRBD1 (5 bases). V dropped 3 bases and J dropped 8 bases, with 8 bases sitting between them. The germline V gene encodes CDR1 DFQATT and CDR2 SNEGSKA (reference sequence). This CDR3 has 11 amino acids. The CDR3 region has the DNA TGCAGTGCTAGGGGGCGAGACATTCAGTACTTC. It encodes CSARGRDIQYF.

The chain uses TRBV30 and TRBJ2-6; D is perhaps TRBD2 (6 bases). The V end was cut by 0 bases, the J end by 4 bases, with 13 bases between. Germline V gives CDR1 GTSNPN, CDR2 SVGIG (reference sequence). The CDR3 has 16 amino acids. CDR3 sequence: CAWSVLGGTGANVLTF. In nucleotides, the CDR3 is TGTGCCTGGAGTGTACTGGGGGGTACCGGGGCCAACGTCCTGACTTTC.

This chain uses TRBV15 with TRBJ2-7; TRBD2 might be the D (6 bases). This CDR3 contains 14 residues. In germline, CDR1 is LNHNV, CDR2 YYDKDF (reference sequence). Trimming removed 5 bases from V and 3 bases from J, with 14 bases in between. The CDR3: CATSSGGRNYEQYF. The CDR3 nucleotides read TGTGCCACCAGCTCCGGTGGGAGGAACTACGAGCAGTACTTC.

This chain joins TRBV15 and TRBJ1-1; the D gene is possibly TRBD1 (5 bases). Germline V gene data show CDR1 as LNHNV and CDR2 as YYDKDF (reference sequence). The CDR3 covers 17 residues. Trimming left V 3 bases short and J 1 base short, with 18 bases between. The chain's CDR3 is CATSSRVTSLWNTEAFF. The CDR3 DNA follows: TGTGCCACCAGCAGCAGGGTAACCTCCTTGTGGAACACTGAAGCTTTCTTT.

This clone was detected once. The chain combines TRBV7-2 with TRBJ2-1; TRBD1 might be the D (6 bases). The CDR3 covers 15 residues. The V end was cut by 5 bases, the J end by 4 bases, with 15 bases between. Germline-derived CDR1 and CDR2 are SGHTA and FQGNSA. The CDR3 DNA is TGTGCCAGCAGCACAAGAGGACAGTTTTACAATGAGCAGTTCTTC. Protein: CASSTRGQFYNEQFF.

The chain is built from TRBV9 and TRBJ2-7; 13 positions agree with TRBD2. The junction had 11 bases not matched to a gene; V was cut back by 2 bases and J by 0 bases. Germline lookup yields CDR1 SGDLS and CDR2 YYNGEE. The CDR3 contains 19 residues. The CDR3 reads CASSVGLAGVSSSSYEQYF. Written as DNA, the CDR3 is TGTGCCAGCAGCGTCGGACTAGCGGGAGTTTCCTCAAGCTCCTACGAGCAGTACTTC. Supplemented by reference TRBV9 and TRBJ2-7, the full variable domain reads DSGVTQTPKHLITATGQRVTLRCSPRSGDLSVYWYQQSLDQGLQFLIQYYNGEERAKGNILERFSAQQFPDLHSELNLSSLELGDSALYFCASSVGLAGVSSSSYEQYFGPGTRLTVT.

The CDR3 DNA reads as TGCGCCAGCAGCCAGTGGCTCCCCAGGGGTAGGGAGCAGCCCCAGCATTTT. The encoded protein is CASSQWLPRGREQPQHF. V gene TRBV4-1 combines with J gene TRBJ1-5; weak D call: TRBD1 (6 bases). CDR1 is MGHRA, CDR2 YSYEKL, per germline. Deletions cut 3 bases from V and 7 bases from J, with 22 bases between. The CDR3 loop spans 17 amino acids.

The CDR3 nucleotides read TGTGCCAGCAGCGTAGCTACGAGTCGAGGGCATACGCAGTATTTT. This codes for CASSVATSRGHTQYF. The rearrangement uses TRBV9 and TRBJ2-3, with D possibly TRBD2 on 5 matching bases. The germline V and J ends were trimmed by 0 bases and 7 bases, with 15 bases remaining between them. CDR3 size: 15 residues. Germline V gene data show CDR1 as SGDLS and CDR2 as YYNGEE.

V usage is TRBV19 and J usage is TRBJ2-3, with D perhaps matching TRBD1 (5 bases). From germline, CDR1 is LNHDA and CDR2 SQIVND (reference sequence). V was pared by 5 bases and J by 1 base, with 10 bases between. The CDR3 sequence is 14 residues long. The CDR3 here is CASSQQVGTDTQYF. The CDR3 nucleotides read TGTGCCAGTAGTCAACAGGTGGGCACAGATACGCAGTATTTT. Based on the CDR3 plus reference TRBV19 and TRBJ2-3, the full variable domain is DGGITQSPKYLFRKEGQNVTLSCEQNLNHDAMYWYRQDPGQGLRLIYYSQIVNDFQKGDIAEGYSVSREKKESFPLTVTSAQKNPTAFYLCASSQQVGTDTQYFGPGTRLTVL.

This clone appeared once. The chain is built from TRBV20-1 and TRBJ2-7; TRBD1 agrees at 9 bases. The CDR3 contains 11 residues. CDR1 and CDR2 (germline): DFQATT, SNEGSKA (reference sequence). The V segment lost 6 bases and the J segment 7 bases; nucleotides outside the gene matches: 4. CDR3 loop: CSANRGREQYF. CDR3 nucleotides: TGCAGTGCAAACAGGGGGCGAGAGCAGTACTTC.

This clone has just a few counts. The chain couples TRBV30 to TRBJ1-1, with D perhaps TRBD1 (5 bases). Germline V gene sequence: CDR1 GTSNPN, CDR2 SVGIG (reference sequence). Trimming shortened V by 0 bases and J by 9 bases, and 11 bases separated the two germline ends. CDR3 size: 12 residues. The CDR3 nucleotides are TGTGCCTGGAGTGTAAACAGGTTTAAAGCTTTCTTT. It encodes CAWSVNRFKAFF.

The CDR3 nucleotides are TGTGCCAGCTCACCCCCTTTCAGGCTGAACACCGGGGAGCTGTTTTTT. Its protein is CASSPPFRLNTGELFF. The chain carries TRBV18 and TRBJ2-2; D is undetermined. The germline V gene encodes CDR1 KGHSH and CDR2 LQKENI. Between the trimmed V and J ends, which lost 3 bases and 1 base, there was a span of 12 bases. The CDR3 has 16 amino acids.

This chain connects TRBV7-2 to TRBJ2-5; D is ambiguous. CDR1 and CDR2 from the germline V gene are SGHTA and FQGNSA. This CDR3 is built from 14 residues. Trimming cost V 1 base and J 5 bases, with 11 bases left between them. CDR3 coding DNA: TGTGCCAGCAGCTTAGACTGGTCCCCCGAGACCCAGTACTTC. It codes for CASSLDWSPETQYF.

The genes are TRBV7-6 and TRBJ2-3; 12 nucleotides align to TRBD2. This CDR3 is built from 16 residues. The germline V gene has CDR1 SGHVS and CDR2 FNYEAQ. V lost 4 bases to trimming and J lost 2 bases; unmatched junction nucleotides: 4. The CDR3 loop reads CASSSLAGGSTDTQYF. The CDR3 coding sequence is TGTGCCAGCAGCTCTCTAGCGGGGGGGTCCACAGATACGCAGTATTTT.